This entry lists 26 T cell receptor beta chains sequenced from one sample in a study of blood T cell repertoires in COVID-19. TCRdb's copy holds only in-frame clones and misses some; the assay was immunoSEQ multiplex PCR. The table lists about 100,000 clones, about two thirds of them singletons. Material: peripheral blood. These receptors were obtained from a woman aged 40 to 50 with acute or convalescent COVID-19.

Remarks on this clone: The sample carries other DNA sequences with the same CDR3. The CDR3 DNA reads as TGTGCCAGTAGTATAGCGGGGAATCAGCCCCAGCATTTT. This translates into CASSIAGNQPQHF. J is TRBJ1-5 and V is TRBV19; D unclear. Trimming removed 1 base at V and 4 bases at J, with 5 bases between. Germline V gene sequence: CDR1 LNHDA, CDR2 SQIVND (reference sequence). The CDR3 extends over 13 amino acids.

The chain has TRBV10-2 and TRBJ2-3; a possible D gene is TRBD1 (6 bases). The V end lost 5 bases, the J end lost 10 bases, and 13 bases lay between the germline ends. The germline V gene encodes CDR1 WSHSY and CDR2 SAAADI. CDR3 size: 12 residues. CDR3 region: CASSQDSPAQYF. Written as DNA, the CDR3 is TGCGCCAGCAGTCAGGACAGTCCTGCGCAGTATTTT.

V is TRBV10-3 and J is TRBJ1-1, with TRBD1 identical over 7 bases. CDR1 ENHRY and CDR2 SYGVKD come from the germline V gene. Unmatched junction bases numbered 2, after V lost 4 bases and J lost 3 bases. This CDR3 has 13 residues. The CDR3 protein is CAISGGTDTEAFF. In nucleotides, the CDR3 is TGTGCCATCAGTGGTGGGACAGACACTGAAGCTTTCTTT.

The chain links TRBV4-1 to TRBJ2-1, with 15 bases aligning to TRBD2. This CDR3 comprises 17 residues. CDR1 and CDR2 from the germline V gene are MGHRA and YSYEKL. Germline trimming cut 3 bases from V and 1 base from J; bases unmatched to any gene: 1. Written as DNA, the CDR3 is TGCGCCAGCAGCCATGGACTAGCGGGGGGGTCCTACAATGAGCAGTTCTTC. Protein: CASSHGLAGGSYNEQFF.

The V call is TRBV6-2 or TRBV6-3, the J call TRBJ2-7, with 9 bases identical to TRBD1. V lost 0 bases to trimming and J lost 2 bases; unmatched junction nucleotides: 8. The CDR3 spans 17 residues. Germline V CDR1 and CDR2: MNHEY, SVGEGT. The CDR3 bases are TGTGCCAGCAGTTACTCCACAGGGGGCCCAGCTACCTACGAGCAGTACTTC. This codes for CASSYSTGGPATYEQYF.

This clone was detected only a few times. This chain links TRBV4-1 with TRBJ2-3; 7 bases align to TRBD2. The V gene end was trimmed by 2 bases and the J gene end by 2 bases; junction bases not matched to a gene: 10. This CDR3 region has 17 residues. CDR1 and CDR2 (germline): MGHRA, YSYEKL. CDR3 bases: TGCGCCAGCAGCCAATCGTCAAGACTAGCCCCCACAGATACGCAGTATTTT. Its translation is CASSQSSRLAPTDTQYF.

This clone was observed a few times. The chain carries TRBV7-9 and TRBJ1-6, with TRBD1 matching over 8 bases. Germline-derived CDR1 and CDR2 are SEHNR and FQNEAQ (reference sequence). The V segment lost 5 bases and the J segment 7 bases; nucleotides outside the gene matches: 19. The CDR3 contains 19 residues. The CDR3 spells CASSPSRRGPNWINSPLHF. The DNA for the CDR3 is TGTGCCAGCAGCCCCTCCCGCAGGGGGCCAAACTGGATAAATTCACCCCTCCACTTT.

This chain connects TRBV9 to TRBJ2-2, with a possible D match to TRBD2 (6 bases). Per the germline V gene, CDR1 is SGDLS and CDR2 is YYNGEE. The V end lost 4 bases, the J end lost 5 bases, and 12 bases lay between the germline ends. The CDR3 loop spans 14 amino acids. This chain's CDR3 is CASSYRLETGELFF. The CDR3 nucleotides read TGTGCCAGCAGCTATAGACTAGAGACCGGGGAGCTGTTTTTT. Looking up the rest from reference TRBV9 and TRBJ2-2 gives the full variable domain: DSGVTQTPKHLITATGQRVTLRCSPRSGDLSVYWYQQSLDQGLQFLIQYYNGEERAKGNILERFSAQQFPDLHSELNLSSLELGDSALYFCASSYRLETGELFFGEGSRLTVL.

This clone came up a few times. CDR3 sequence reads: CASSALGQGDPNYGYTF. CDR3 coding DNA: TGTGCCAGCAGTGCCCTGGGACAGGGGGACCCTAACTATGGCTACACCTTC. The rearrangement links TRBV6-1 to TRBJ1-2; TRBD1 matches at 11 bases. Germline lookup yields CDR1 MNHNS and CDR2 SASEGT. The CDR3 totals 17 residues. V lost 4 bases, J lost 0 bases, and 7 bases stayed unmatched.

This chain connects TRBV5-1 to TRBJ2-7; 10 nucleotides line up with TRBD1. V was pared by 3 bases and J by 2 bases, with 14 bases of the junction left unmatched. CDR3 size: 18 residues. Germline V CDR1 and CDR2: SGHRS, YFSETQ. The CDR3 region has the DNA TGCGCCAGCAGCTCAGGGACAGGGGTCACGATGAGTACCTACGAGCAGTACTTC. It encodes CASSSGTGVTMSTYEQYF. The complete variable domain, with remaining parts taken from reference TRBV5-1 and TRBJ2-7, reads KAGVTQTPRYLIKTRGQQVTLSCSPISGHRSVSWYQQTPGQGLQFLFEYFSETQRNKGNFPGRFSGRQFSNSRSEMNVSTLELGDSALYLCASSSGTGVTMSTYEQYFGPGTRLTVT.

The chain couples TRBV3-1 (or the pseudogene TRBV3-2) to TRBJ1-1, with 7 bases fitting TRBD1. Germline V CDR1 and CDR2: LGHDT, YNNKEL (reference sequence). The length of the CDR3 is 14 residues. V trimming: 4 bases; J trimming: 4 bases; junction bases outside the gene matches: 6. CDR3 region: CASSPGTVGTEAFF. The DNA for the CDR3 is TGTGCCAGCAGCCCCGGGACAGTCGGCACTGAAGCTTTCTTT.

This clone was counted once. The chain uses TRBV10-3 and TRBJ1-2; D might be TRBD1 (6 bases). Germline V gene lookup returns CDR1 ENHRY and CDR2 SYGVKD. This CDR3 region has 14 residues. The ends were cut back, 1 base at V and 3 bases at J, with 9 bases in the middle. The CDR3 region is CAISELDRYYGYTF. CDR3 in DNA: TGTGCCATCAGTGAGTTGGACAGATACTATGGCTACACCTTC.

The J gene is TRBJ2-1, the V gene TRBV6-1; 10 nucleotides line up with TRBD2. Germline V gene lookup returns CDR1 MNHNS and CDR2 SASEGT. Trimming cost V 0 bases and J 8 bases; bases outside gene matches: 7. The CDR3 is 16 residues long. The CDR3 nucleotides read TGTGCCAGCAGTGAAGCCGTAGCGGGGGGCTTGGATGAGCAGTTCTTC. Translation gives CASSEAVAGGLDEQFF.

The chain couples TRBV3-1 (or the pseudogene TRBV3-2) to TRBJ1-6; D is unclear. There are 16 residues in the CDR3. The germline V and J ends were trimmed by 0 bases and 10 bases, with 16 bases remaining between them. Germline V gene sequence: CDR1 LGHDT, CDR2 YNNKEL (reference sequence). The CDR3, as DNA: TGTGCCAGCAGCCAAGAGGGCCCTGTCTATTGGTCACCCCTCCACTTT. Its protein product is CASSQEGPVYWSPLHF.

This CDR3 is CASSFDWSSYEQYF. The CDR3 nucleotides are TGCGCCAGCAGCTTTGACTGGAGCTCCTACGAGCAGTACTTC. The V gene is TRBV5-1, the J gene TRBJ2-7, with no clear D. V was cut by 2 bases and J by 0 bases, with 9 bases left in between. CDR1 and CDR2 from the germline V gene are SGHRS and YFSETQ. The CDR3 length is 14 residues. Looking up the rest from reference TRBV5-1 and TRBJ2-7 gives the full variable domain: KAGVTQTPRYLIKTRGQQVTLSCSPISGHRSVSWYQQTPGQGLQFLFEYFSETQRNKGNFPGRFSGRQFSNSRSEMNVSTLELGDSALYLCASSFDWSSYEQYFGPGTRLTVT.

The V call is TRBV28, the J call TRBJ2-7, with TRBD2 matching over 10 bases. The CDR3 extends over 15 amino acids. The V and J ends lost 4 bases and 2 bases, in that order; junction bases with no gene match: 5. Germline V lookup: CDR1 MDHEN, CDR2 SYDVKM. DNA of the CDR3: TGTGCCAGCAGTTCCTCTAGCGGGAGACCCTACGAGCAGTACTTC. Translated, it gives CASSSSSGRPYEQYF.

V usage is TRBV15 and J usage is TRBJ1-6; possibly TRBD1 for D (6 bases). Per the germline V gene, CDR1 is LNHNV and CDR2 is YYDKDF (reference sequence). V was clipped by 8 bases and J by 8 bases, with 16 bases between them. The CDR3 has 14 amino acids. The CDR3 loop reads CATLDSLRDSPLHF. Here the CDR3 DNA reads TGTGCCACCTTGGACAGTCTGAGGGATTCACCCCTCCACTTT.

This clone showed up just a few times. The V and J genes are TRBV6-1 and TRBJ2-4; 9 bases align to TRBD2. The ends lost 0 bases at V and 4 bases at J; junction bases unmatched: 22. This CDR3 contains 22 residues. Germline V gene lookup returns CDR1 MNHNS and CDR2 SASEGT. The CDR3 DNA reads TGTGCCAGCAGTGAAGCGTCCCCCTGGCGGGGGGGCCAGGGGACGGAAAAAAACATTCAGTACTTC. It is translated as CASSEASPWRGGQGTEKNIQYF.

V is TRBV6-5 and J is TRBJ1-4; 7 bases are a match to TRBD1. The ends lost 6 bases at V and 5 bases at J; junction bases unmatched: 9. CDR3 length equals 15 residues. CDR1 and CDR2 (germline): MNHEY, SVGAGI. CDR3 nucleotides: TGTGCCAGCAGGATCGGGAGGGGGCTGAATGAAAAACTGTTTTTT. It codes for CASRIGRGLNEKLFF.

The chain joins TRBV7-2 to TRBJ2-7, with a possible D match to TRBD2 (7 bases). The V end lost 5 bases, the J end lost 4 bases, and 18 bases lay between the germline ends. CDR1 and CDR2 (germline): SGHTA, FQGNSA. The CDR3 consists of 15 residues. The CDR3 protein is CASSLGAGARYEQYF. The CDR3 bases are TGTGCCAGCAGCCTGGGGGCGGGGGCGCGGTACGAGCAGTACTTC. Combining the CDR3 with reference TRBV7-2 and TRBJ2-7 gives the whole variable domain GAGVSQSPSNKVTEKGKDVELRCDPISGHTALYWYRQSLGQGLEFLIYFQGNSAPDKSGLPSDRFSAERTGGSVSTLTIQRTQQEDSAVYLCASSLGAGARYEQYFGPGTRLTVT.

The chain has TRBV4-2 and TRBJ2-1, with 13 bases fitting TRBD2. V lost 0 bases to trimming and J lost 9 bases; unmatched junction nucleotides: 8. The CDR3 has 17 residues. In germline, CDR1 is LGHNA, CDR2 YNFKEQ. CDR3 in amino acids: CASSQETSGGALAEQFF. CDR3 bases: TGTGCCAGCAGCCAAGAAACTAGCGGGGGGGCCCTAGCTGAGCAGTTCTTC.

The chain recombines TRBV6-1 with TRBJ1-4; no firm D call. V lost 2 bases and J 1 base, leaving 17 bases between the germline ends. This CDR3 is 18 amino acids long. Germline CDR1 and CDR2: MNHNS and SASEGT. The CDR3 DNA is TGTGCCAGCAGTGAAACCACTTCCTGGGCACAAACTAATGAAAAACTGTTTTTT. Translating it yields CASSETTSWAQTNEKLFF.

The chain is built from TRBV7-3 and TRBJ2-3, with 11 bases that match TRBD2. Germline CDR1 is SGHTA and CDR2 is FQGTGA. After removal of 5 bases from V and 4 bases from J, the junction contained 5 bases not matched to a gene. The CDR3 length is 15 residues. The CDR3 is CASSRGLAGPDTQYF. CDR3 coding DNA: TGTGCCAGCAGCCGAGGACTAGCGGGCCCAGATACGCAGTATTTT.

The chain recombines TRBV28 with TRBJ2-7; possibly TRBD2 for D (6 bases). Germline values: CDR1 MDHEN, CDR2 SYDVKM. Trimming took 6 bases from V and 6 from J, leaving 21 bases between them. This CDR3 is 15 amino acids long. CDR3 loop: CASRDPLGGGGEQYF. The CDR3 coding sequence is TGTGCCAGCAGAGACCCGCTGGGGGGAGGAGGCGAGCAGTACTTC. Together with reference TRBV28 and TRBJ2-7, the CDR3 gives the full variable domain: DVKVTQSSRYLVKRTGEKVFLECVQDMDHENMFWYRQDPGLGLRLIYFSYDVKMKEKGDIPEGYSVSREKKERFSLILESASTNQTSMYLCASRDPLGGGGEQYFGPGTRLTVT.

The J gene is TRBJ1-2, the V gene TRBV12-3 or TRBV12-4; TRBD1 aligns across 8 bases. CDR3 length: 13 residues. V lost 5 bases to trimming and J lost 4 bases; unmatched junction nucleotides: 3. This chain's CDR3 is CASSNRGTYGYTF. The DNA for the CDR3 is TGTGCCAGCAGTAACAGGGGGACCTATGGCTACACCTTC.

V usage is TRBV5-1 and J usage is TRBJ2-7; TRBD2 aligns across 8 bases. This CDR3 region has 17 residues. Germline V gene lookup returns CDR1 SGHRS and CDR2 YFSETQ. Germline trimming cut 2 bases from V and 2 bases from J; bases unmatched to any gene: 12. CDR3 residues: CASSFGGGGGGPYEQYF. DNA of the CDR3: TGCGCCAGCAGCTTCGGCGGAGGCGGCGGGGGGCCCTACGAGCAGTACTTC.